One sample yielded the 13 T cell receptor beta chains listed below, sequenced in a study of T cells in tuberculosis. The time point denotes: new active TB diagnosis, blood taken before or within 7 days of starting treatment. Generated by immunoSEQ multiplex PCR, the TCRdb table keeps only in-frame clones and is missing some. The sample holds some 30,000 clones, roughly 85% seen once. The input for sequencing was PBMCs, taken at tuberculosis diagnosis. The source of these receptors is an adult with tuberculosis.

The genes are TRBV6-5 and TRBJ2-1; TRBD1 matches 7 bases. Unmatched junction bases numbered 4, after V lost 0 bases and J lost 2 bases. The CDR3 length is 16 residues. The germline V gene encodes CDR1 MNHEY and CDR2 SVGAGI. The CDR3 DNA reads TGTGCCAGCAGTTACTCGAGAACAGGGGCCTACAATGAGCAGTTCTTC. Its protein product is CASSYSRTGAYNEQFF.

The chain links TRBV2 to TRBJ2-2; D might be TRBD2 (6 bases). Deletions cut 7 bases from V and 1 base from J, with 10 bases between. Per the germline V gene, CDR1 is SNHLY and CDR2 is FYNNEI. The CDR3 totals 14 residues. The CDR3 loop is CASIGLMNTGELFF. CDR3 bases: TGTGCCAGCATAGGACTAATGAACACCGGGGAGCTGTTTTTT.

The chain couples TRBV7-2 to TRBJ1-1; the D is unclear. V was trimmed by 2 bases and J by 4 bases, leaving 8 bases between them. Germline CDR1 SGHTA, CDR2 FQGNSA. There are 13 residues in the CDR3. The CDR3 loop reads CASSLLISTEAFF. The CDR3 region has the DNA TGTGCCAGCAGCTTACTAATAAGCACTGAAGCTTTCTTT.

The chain uses TRBV27 and TRBJ2-5, with 8 bases matching TRBD1. The V and J ends lost 6 bases and 7 bases, in that order; junction bases with no gene match: 10. Germline V lookup: CDR1 MNHEY, CDR2 SMNVEV (reference sequence). The CDR3 is 14 residues long. The CDR3 nucleotides read TGTGCCAGCAGGCCAGGGGGCGGTTTAGGGACCCAGTACTTC. Translating gives CASRPGGGLGTQYF.

The chain recombines TRBV19 with TRBJ2-4; 10 nucleotides agree with TRBD1. The V gene end was trimmed by 2 bases and the J gene end by 3 bases; junction bases not matched to a gene: 7. Germline assignment: CDR1 LNHDA and CDR2 SQIVND (reference sequence). The CDR3 contains 17 residues. In DNA form, the CDR3 reads TGTGCCAGTAGTATAAAGGCGGGACAGGGGATCAAAAACATTCAGTACTTC. It is translated as CASSIKAGQGIKNIQYF.

The V gene is TRBV30, the J gene TRBJ1-1, with D uncertain. The CDR3 consists of 10 residues. V was pared by 5 bases and J by 6 bases, with 7 bases between. Germline CDR1 and CDR2: GTSNPN and SVGIG (reference sequence). The CDR3 nucleotides are TGTGCCTGGGAGGAGGCTGAAGCTTTCTTT. Translated, it gives CAWEEAEAFF. The whole variable domain, filled in from reference TRBV30 and TRBJ1-1, reads SQTIHQWPATLVQPVGSPLSLECTVEGTSNPNLYWYRQAAGRGLQLLFYSVGIGQISSEVPQNLSASRPQDRQFILSSKKLLLSDSGFYLCAWEEAEAFFGQGTRLTVV.

The J gene is TRBJ2-7, the V gene TRBV29-1, with D maybe TRBD1 (6 bases). The CDR3 covers 11 residues. With 5 bases removed from V and 3 bases from J, the gap between germline ends came to 8 bases. Germline CDR1 and CDR2: SQVTM and ANQGSEA. For the CDR3, the DNA is TGCAGCGTTCGGGACATCTACGAGCAGTACTTC. As protein: CSVRDIYEQYF.

The genes are TRBV30 and TRBJ2-6; 8 bases are shared with TRBD1. Germline V gene data show CDR1 as GTSNPN and CDR2 as SVGIG (reference sequence). CDR3 length: 20 amino acids. The V gene end was trimmed by 2 bases and the J gene end by 0 bases; junction bases not matched to a gene: 15. CDR3 residues: CAWSLGQGAFFFSGANVLTF. The CDR3 DNA is TGTGCCTGGAGTCTCGGCCAGGGGGCTTTCTTCTTCTCTGGGGCCAACGTCCTGACTTTC. The variable domain in full, with the rest retrieved from reference TRBV30 and TRBJ2-6, is SQTIHQWPATLVQPVGSPLSLECTVEGTSNPNLYWYRQAAGRGLQLLFYSVGIGQISSEVPQNLSASRPQDRQFILSSKKLLLSDSGFYLCAWSLGQGAFFFSGANVLTFGAGSRLTVL.

CDR3 loop: CATLDNSGNTIYF. The CDR3 coding sequence is TGTGCCACCCTGGACAACTCTGGAAACACCATATATTTT. This chain uses TRBV6-5 with TRBJ1-3; tentative D call: TRBD1 (5 bases). The germline gives CDR1 MNHEY, CDR2 SVGAGI. Trimming removed 10 bases from V and 0 bases from J, with 10 bases in between. The CDR3 has 13 residues.

This chain joins TRBV25-1 and TRBJ2-3; 7 positions match TRBD2. Trimming removed 1 base from V and 1 base from J; junction bases left unmatched: 2. Germline loops: CDR1 MGHDK, CDR2 SYGVNS. CDR3 length: 15 residues. The CDR3: CASSELAGGTDTQYF. CDR3 in DNA: TGTGCCAGCAGTGAATTGGCGGGGGGCACAGATACGCAGTATTTT.

This clone showed up just a few times. The rearrangement joins TRBV19 to TRBJ1-4; a weak D match, TRBD1 (6 bases). Trimming took off 4 bases at V and 8 bases at J, with 14 bases between the two ends. CDR3 length: 14 amino acids. Germline lookup yields CDR1 LNHDA and CDR2 SQIVND (reference sequence). The CDR3 region is CASSRSQGREKLFF. The CDR3 nucleotides read TGTGCCAGTAGTAGATCACAGGGTCGGGAAAAACTGTTTTTT.

This sequence joins TRBV2 and TRBJ2-3, with D maybe TRBD1 (6 bases). The CDR3 contains 15 residues. The germline V gene has CDR1 SNHLY and CDR2 FYNNEI. V was pared by 4 bases and J by 2 bases, with 13 bases between. The CDR3 loop reads CASSATGQFTDTQYF. The CDR3 nucleotides are TGTGCCAGCAGTGCGACAGGTCAATTCACAGATACGCAGTATTTT.

The V gene is TRBV6-5, the J gene TRBJ2-7, with D possibly being TRBD1 (5 bases). The ends were cut back, 6 bases at V and 3 bases at J, with 9 bases in the middle. This CDR3 comprises 12 residues. The V gene's germline CDR1 is MNHEY and CDR2 SVGAGI. CDR3 in DNA: TGTGCCAGCAGCTCGCAGGGCTACGAGCAGTACTTC. This codes for CASSSQGYEQYF.